Presented here are 30 T cell receptor beta chains from one specimen sequenced in a study of OX40 agonist ivuxolimab in advanced cancers. Only in-frame clones appear in the TCRdb table, and some are missing; sequencing was by immunoSEQ multiplex PCR. The repertoire consists of over 65,000 clones, with about four fifths occurring once and the leading ten covering 5.5% to 6%. The specimen was CD4+ or CD8+ T cells sorted from blood, collected in a trial of the OX40 agonist ivuxolimab. The receptors here all came from an adult with an advanced solid tumor such as melanoma, head and neck, liver or kidney cancer.

J is TRBJ1-3 and V is TRBV28; unclear D gene. Germline V lookup: CDR1 MDHEN, CDR2 SYDVKM. This CDR3 spans 17 amino acids. V was cut by 5 bases and J by 0 bases, with 17 bases left in between. The CDR3 loop is CASSPPGPPRSGNTIYF. In nucleotides, the CDR3 is TGTGCCAGCAGTCCTCCCGGGCCCCCCCGCTCTGGAAACACCATATATTTT.

J is TRBJ1-2 and V is TRBV10-3; TRBD1 matches at 7 bases. The germline V gene encodes CDR1 ENHRY and CDR2 SYGVKD. The CDR3 contains 13 residues. Unmatched junction bases numbered 3, after V lost 2 bases and J lost 6 bases. CDR3 coding DNA: TGTGCCATCAGTGAGGACAGGGTGAATGGCTACACCTTC. This translates into CAISEDRVNGYTF.

The genes are TRBV2 and TRBJ1-6; no reliable D call. In germline, CDR1 is SNHLY, CDR2 FYNNEI. This CDR3 has 18 amino acids. V lost 6 bases, J lost 6 bases, and 24 bases lay in between. CDR3 DNA: TGTGCCAGCAGGCATACACCGATGGGCCAAGTTCTTAATTCACCCCTCCACTTT. Encoded protein: CASRHTPMGQVLNSPLHF.

This clone has only a few counts. The CDR3 loop is CASSHGHIETQYF. For the CDR3, the DNA is TGCGCCAGCAGCCACGGACACATAGAGACCCAGTACTTC. This sequence joins TRBV5-1 and TRBJ2-5, with a tentative D call TRBD1 (5 bases). In germline, CDR1 is SGHRS, CDR2 YFSETQ. This CDR3 comprises 13 residues. V was trimmed by 4 bases and J by 4 bases, leaving 11 bases between them. The full variable domain, with the rest looked up from reference TRBV5-1 and TRBJ2-5, is KAGVTQTPRYLIKTRGQQVTLSCSPISGHRSVSWYQQTPGQGLQFLFEYFSETQRNKGNFPGRFSGRQFSNSRSEMNVSTLELGDSALYLCASSHGHIETQYFGPGTRLLVL.

The CDR3 loop is CASSEDRTGNQPQHF. The CDR3 nucleotides read TGTGCCAGCAGTGAAGATAGGACGGGCAATCAGCCCCAGCATTTT. V gene TRBV2 combines with J gene TRBJ1-5; D remains ambiguous. Germline assignment: CDR1 SNHLY and CDR2 FYNNEI. This CDR3 has 15 residues. Trimming cost V 1 base and J 2 bases, with 9 bases left between them.

For this clone: Other DNA sequences from this sample encode an identical CDR3 as well. This sequence joins TRBV18 and TRBJ1-1; maybe TRBD1 (5 bases). The V and J ends lost 3 bases and 3 bases respectively, with 8 bases between them. Per the germline V gene, CDR1 is KGHSH and CDR2 is LQKENI. The CDR3 is made up of 13 amino acids. The CDR3 protein is CASSPGQDTEAFF. The CDR3 coding sequence is TGTGCCAGCTCACCTGGACAAGACACTGAAGCTTTCTTT. Full variable domain (outside the CDR3, taken from reference TRBV18 and TRBJ1-1): NAGVMQNPRHLVRRRGQEARLRCSPMKGHSHVYWYRQLPEEGLKFMVYLQKENIIDESGMPKERFSAEFPKEGPSILRIQQVVRGDSAAYFCASSPGQDTEAFFGQGTRLTVV.

The J gene is TRBJ1-5, the V gene TRBV18; D is undetermined. CDR1 is KGHSH, CDR2 LQKENI, per germline. V was pared by 4 bases and J by 3 bases, with 13 bases between. This CDR3 has 15 residues. The CDR3 DNA is TGTGCCAGCTCACGGGAAGAGGGCTACAATCAGCCCCAGCATTTT. It is translated as CASSREEGYNQPQHF.

The rearrangement joins TRBV25-1 to TRBJ2-5; weak D call: TRBD1 (5 bases). CDR3 length: 18 residues. V was trimmed by 6 bases and J by 3 bases, leaving 26 bases between them. In germline, CDR1 is MGHDK, CDR2 SYGVNS. The CDR3 nucleotides are TGTGCCAGCAGGAAGTTGGACCCCAGGGTAGGTGGGGAAGAGACCCAGTACTTC. Encoded protein: CASRKLDPRVGGEETQYF.

This chain connects TRBV27 to TRBJ2-3, with 10 bases matching TRBD1. CDR3 size: 16 residues. J was trimmed by 1 base and V by 5 bases; bases with no gene match: 6. Germline CDR1 is MNHEY and CDR2 is SMNVEV (reference sequence). CDR3 bases: TGTGCCAGCAGTCTGACAGGGGGCGTCGGCACAGATACGCAGTATTTT. Translating it yields CASSLTGGVGTDTQYF.

The CDR3 spells CASSTLAGGGEYNEQFF. DNA of the CDR3: TGTGCCAGCTCAACCCTAGCGGGAGGAGGGGAATACAATGAGCAGTTCTTC. The V gene is TRBV7-9, the J gene TRBJ2-1; 11 bases map to TRBD2. V trimming: 8 bases; J trimming: 4 bases; junction bases outside the gene matches: 13. Germline loops: CDR1 SEHNR, CDR2 FQNEAQ (reference sequence). CDR3 size: 17 residues.

The genes are TRBV5-1 and TRBJ2-1, with D perhaps matching TRBD2 (5 bases). Looked up from germline, CDR1 is SGHRS and CDR2 is YFSETQ. The V end was cut by 0 bases, the J end by 3 bases, with 16 bases between. This CDR3 region has 17 residues. The CDR3 reads CASSLALSGLDYNEQFF. The CDR3 bases are TGCGCCAGCAGCTTGGCCTTGTCGGGGTTAGACTACAATGAGCAGTTCTTC.

This chain uses TRBV5-1 with TRBJ2-1; 9 nucleotides line up with TRBD2. This CDR3 spans 16 amino acids. J gave up 6 bases and V 0 bases, and 7 bases lay outside the gene matches. Germline CDR1 is SGHRS and CDR2 is YFSETQ. The CDR3 here is CASSLGGLAGSNEQFF. The CDR3 DNA sequence: TGCGCCAGCAGCTTGGGGGGCCTAGCGGGGAGCAATGAGCAGTTCTTC.

The chain uses TRBV28 and TRBJ1-4, with TRBD1 matching 7 bases. The CDR3 runs 14 residues. Germline CDR1 is MDHEN and CDR2 is SYDVKM. V was clipped by 4 bases and J by 10 bases; unmatched bases: 9. CDR3 sequence: CASSSWTGKPKLFF. The CDR3 nucleotides read TGTGCCAGCAGTTCCTGGACAGGCAAGCCAAAACTGTTTTTT.

This clone appeared once. V and J are TRBV9 and TRBJ2-3; 8 positions agree with TRBD2. From germline, CDR1 is SGDLS and CDR2 YYNGEE. The CDR3 totals 15 residues. V lost 4 bases and J lost 5; bases outside the gene matches: 9. CDR3 DNA sequence: TGTGCCAGCAGCCCACGGGAGGGAAGGGTAGATACGCAGTATTTT. It translates to CASSPREGRVDTQYF.

The genes are TRBV2 and TRBJ2-1, with 8 bases identical to TRBD2. The CDR3 runs to 18 residues. Germline CDR1 and CDR2: SNHLY and FYNNEI. Losses at the gene ends were 4 bases for V and 0 bases for J; bases not matched to a gene: 11. The DNA of the CDR3 is TGTGCCAGCAGTGTAGTTAGCGGGATTACCAGCTCCTACAATGAGCAGTTCTTC. Encoded protein: CASSVVSGITSSYNEQFF.

The V call is TRBV27, the J call TRBJ2-5; the match to TRBD1 covers 9 bases. The assigned J gene may be wrong: the sequence end matches TRBJ2-7 better. The CDR3 is 15 residues long. Germline assignment: CDR1 MNHEY and CDR2 SMNVEV (reference sequence). The CDR3 protein is CASSLTTGGSYEQYF. CDR3 nucleotides: TGTGCCAGCAGTCTAACGACAGGGGGCTCCTACGAGCAGTACTTC.

The chain links TRBV28 to TRBJ2-7; D remains unclear. CDR3 size: 11 residues. CDR1 is MDHEN and CDR2 is SYDVKM in the germline V gene. The V end lost 3 bases, the J end lost 4 bases, and 4 bases lay between the germline ends. CDR3 protein: CASSFDYEQYF. The CDR3, as DNA: TGTGCCAGCAGTTTCGATTACGAGCAGTACTTC.

This clone was observed a single time. The chain links TRBV10-3 to TRBJ2-1; no firm D call. V shed 2 bases and J shed 11 bases, with 7 bases lying between them. The CDR3 loop spans 11 amino acids. Germline V gene sequence: CDR1 ENHRY, CDR2 SYGVKD. The CDR3, as DNA: TGTGCCATCAGTGAGGGAGCCCAGCAGTTCTTC. Its translation is CAISEGAQQFF.

This chain joins TRBV5-1 and TRBJ2-7; no clear D gene. The germline V and J ends were trimmed by 0 bases and 0 bases, with 10 bases remaining between them. The germline V gene has CDR1 SGHRS and CDR2 YFSETQ. The CDR3 contains 15 residues. CDR3 sequence reads: CASSLEGFSSYEQYF. In DNA, the CDR3 is TGCGCCAGCAGCTTGGAGGGATTTAGCTCCTACGAGCAGTACTTC.

This rearrangement joins TRBV6-1 to TRBJ2-7, with D perhaps given as TRBD1 or TRBD2 (5 bases each). CDR3 length: 15 amino acids. The V and J ends lost 6 bases and 2 bases respectively, with 17 bases between them. Per germline, CDR1 MNHNS and CDR2 SASEGT. CDR3 in amino acids: CASSVGTTSAYEQYF. CDR3 coding DNA: TGTGCCAGCAGCGTAGGGACCACCAGTGCCTACGAGCAGTACTTC.

In the case of this clone: One junction end disagrees with the germline gene, perhaps due to a read error. This chain uses TRBV9 with TRBJ1-3; D is undetermined. In germline, CDR1 is SGDLS, CDR2 YYNGEE. The CDR3 has 13 residues. CDR3 DNA sequence: TGTGCCAGCAGCCCCTACTCTGGAAGCACCATATATTTT. Translated: CASSPYSGSTIYF.

The chain carries TRBV19 and TRBJ1-2; D possibly corresponds to TRBD1 (6 bases). Germline values: CDR1 LNHDA, CDR2 SQIVND (reference sequence). This CDR3 spans 13 amino acids. V was cut by 7 bases and J by 5 bases, with 14 bases left in between. The CDR3 nucleotides are TGTGCCAGTAAAAGGGGGGCGACGTATGGCTACACCTTC. It codes for CASKRGATYGYTF.

In this sample, this clone turned up a few times. This chain connects TRBV6-6 to TRBJ1-1, with unresolved D. CDR1 is MNHNY and CDR2 is SVGAGI in the germline V gene (reference sequence). This CDR3 spans 11 amino acids. V lost 8 bases and J 1 base, leaving 5 bases between the germline ends. CDR3 protein: CASGKNTEAFF. In DNA, the CDR3 is TGTGCCAGCGGAAAGAACACTGAAGCTTTCTTT.

The V and J genes are TRBV10-2 and TRBJ2-2; 7 positions match TRBD1. The V gene's germline CDR1 is WSHSY and CDR2 SAAADI. With 5 bases clipped from V and 1 base from J, the junction kept 10 bases outside the gene matches. This CDR3 is built from 17 residues. CDR3 in amino acids: CASSPSDRVGNTGELFF. DNA for the CDR3: TGCGCCAGCAGTCCCTCCGACAGGGTAGGGAACACCGGGGAGCTGTTTTTT.

The chain couples TRBV19 to TRBJ2-3, with TRBD2 identical over 10 bases. The CDR3 runs to 15 residues. Germline V lookup: CDR1 LNHDA, CDR2 SQIVND (reference sequence). The ends lost 7 bases at V and 4 bases at J; junction bases unmatched: 8. CDR3 coding DNA: TGTGCCAGTACCCCTAGCGGGAGATGGGCAGATACGCAGTATTTT. This codes for CASTPSGRWADTQYF.

Turning to this clone: A far more abundant clone sits one base away, making this likely a read error. J is TRBJ1-2 and V is TRBV4-2; TRBD1 aligns across 7 bases. The CDR3 runs 11 residues. Germline V gene lookup returns CDR1 LGHNA and CDR2 YNFKEQ. V was clipped by 5 bases and J by 8 bases; unmatched bases: 2. CDR3 in amino acids: CASSEQGGYTF. DNA for the CDR3: TGTGCCAGCAGCGAACAGGGGGGCTACACCTTC.

The chain joins TRBV7-2 to TRBJ2-4; 9 bases match TRBD1. The CDR3 runs 15 residues. CDR1 SGHTA and CDR2 FQGNSA come from the germline V gene. V was clipped by 4 bases and J by 7 bases; unmatched bases: 8. CDR3 protein: CASSSSGQGSNIQYF. The CDR3 DNA sequence: TGTGCCAGCAGCTCCTCGGGACAGGGATCGAACATTCAGTACTTC.

J is TRBJ1-1 and V is TRBV11-2; D gene unclear. Germline V gene lookup returns CDR1 SGHAT and CDR2 FQNNGV. Trimming removed 4 bases from V and 9 bases from J, with 15 bases in between. The CDR3 is 13 amino acids. CDR3 nucleotide sequence: TGTGCCAGCAGCTCCGGACCGTATTCGCAAGCTTTCTTT. Its protein product is CASSSGPYSQAFF.

This clone appeared a few times. The V call is TRBV19, the J call TRBJ2-7; a possible D gene is TRBD1 (6 bases). The CDR3 covers 13 residues. CDR1 LNHDA and CDR2 SQIVND come from the germline V gene (reference sequence). Trimming left V 5 bases short and J 6 bases short, with 14 bases between. The CDR3 spells CASSAPGESEQYV. The CDR3, as DNA: TGTGCCAGTAGTGCCCCAGGGGAGAGCGAGCAGTACGTC.

The rearrangement uses TRBV28 and TRBJ2-7; 10 bases are a match to TRBD1. Germline V gene data show CDR1 as MDHEN and CDR2 as SYDVKM. V lost 8 bases and J lost 3; bases outside the gene matches: 7. This CDR3 spans 14 amino acids. The CDR3, as DNA: TGTGCCAGCGGATCCGGGACAGGGGTCTACGAGCAGTACTTC. This encodes CASGSGTGVYEQYF.